The 13 T cell receptor beta chains below were found in one sample sequenced in a study of T-cell reconstitution after alpha-beta-depleted transplantation in children. Unique molecular identifiers were used to barcode this TCRbeta library. TCRdb reprocessed the PCR reads via MiXCR and lists one record per CDR3 protein. The table shows over 550,000 distinct CDR3 sequences, with about 10% occurring only once. Sequenced material: PBMCs from the stem cell graft donor, taken from the stem cell graft. The receptor set was obtained from a human donor who donated a stem cell graft to a child with acute myeloid leukemia.

This clonotype was detected only a few times. The gene calls are TRBV6-2 or TRBV6-3 and TRBJ2-7; D not resolved. CDR1 MNHEY and CDR2 SVGEGT come from the germline V gene. The CDR3 extends over 15 amino acids. The V and J ends lost 5 bases and 3 bases respectively, with 17 bases between them. The CDR3 DNA follows: TGTGCCAGCAGTGGTGGCCTTAAGGGTAACTACGAGCAGTACTTC. This codes for CASSGGLKGNYEQYF.

This clonotype was counted ten times or more. The rearrangement links TRBV12-3 or TRBV12-4 to TRBJ1-3; tentative D call: TRBD1 (6 bases). V was clipped by 4 bases and J by 4 bases, with 17 bases between them. The CDR3 totals 16 residues. In nucleotides, the CDR3 is TGTGCCAGCAGTTGGGCTACGGGGGGCCAAGGAAACACCATATATTTT. This gives the protein CASSWATGGQGNTIYF.

This clonotype appeared many times. The J gene is TRBJ2-3, the V gene TRBV4-3; 9 bases are a match to TRBD2. V lost 8 bases to trimming and J lost 5 bases; unmatched junction nucleotides: 11. In germline, CDR1 is LGHNA, CDR2 YSLEER. The length of the CDR3 is 15 residues. CDR3 in amino acids: CASGYFSGSRDTQYF. Here the CDR3 DNA reads TGCGCCAGCGGTTACTTTAGCGGGAGCCGAGATACGCAGTATTTT.

This clonotype was observed a few times. The CDR3 DNA reads as TGTGCCACCAATCCGAGGGGGAGCTCTGGAAACACCATATATTTT. Protein: CATNPRGSSGNTIYF. The chain is built from TRBV24-1 and TRBJ1-3, with D possibly TRBD1 on 6 matching bases. Deletions cut 8 bases from V and 0 bases from J, with 13 bases between. The CDR3 runs to 15 residues. Germline V CDR1 and CDR2: KGHDR, SFDVKD.

The V call is TRBV19, the J call TRBJ2-1; the D gene is possibly TRBD2 (5 bases). The V gene lost 4 bases and the J gene lost 8 bases, with 15 bases spanning the gap. This CDR3 is 14 amino acids long. Germline lookup yields CDR1 LNHDA and CDR2 SQIVND (reference sequence). The CDR3 DNA reads as TGTGCCAGTAGTACAGGACGGGGAACGGATGAGCAGTTCTTC. It translates to CASSTGRGTDEQFF.

V usage is TRBV27 and J usage is TRBJ2-5; TRBD1 might be the D (5 bases). This CDR3 contains 13 residues. Per the germline V gene, CDR1 is MNHEY and CDR2 is SMNVEV (reference sequence). V was clipped by 5 bases and J by 2 bases, with 9 bases between them. CDR3 coding DNA: TGTGCCAGCAGTAGAAGGGGTCAAGAGACCCAGTACTTC. Translated: CASSRRGQETQYF.

This clonotype was seen repeatedly, ten times or more. The chain combines TRBV20-1 with TRBJ2-3; a possible D gene is TRBD2 (5 bases). Germline V gives CDR1 DFQATT, CDR2 SNEGSKA (reference sequence). Between the trimmed V and J ends, which lost 6 bases and 2 bases, there was a span of 21 bases. The CDR3 consists of 16 residues. The CDR3 region is CSALLALSVVTDTQYF. DNA for the CDR3: TGCAGTGCCCTATTAGCCCTTAGCGTAGTCACAGATACGCAGTATTTT.

This clonotype was seen ten or more times. The V and J genes are TRBV20-1 and TRBJ2-7; 14 bases map to TRBD2. Trimming removed 6 bases from V and 11 bases from J; junction bases left unmatched: 12. The CDR3 sequence is 14 residues long. The V gene's germline CDR1 is DFQATT and CDR2 SNEGSKA (reference sequence). The DNA for the CDR3 is TGCAGTGCCAGTACGGGACTAGCGGGAGTAATGGAGTACTTC. Residues: CSASTGLAGVMEYF.

This clonotype was seen repeatedly, ten times or more. The CDR3 region has the DNA TGTGCCAGCAGCCTCCAGCGGTTCACAGATACGCAGTATTTT. Translation gives CASSLQRFTDTQYF. V and J are TRBV28 and TRBJ2-3, with a possible D match to TRBD2 (5 bases). Trimming took off 6 bases at V and 2 bases at J, with 12 bases between the two ends. The V gene's germline CDR1 is MDHEN and CDR2 SYDVKM. The CDR3 contains 14 residues.

J is TRBJ2-7 and V is TRBV12-3 or TRBV12-4, with a possible D match to TRBD2 (5 bases). V was shortened by 5 bases and J by 2 bases, with 7 bases between the two germline ends. The CDR3 loop spans 12 amino acids. The CDR3 DNA follows: TGTGCCAGCAGTGCCGGGACCTACGAGCAGTACTTC. Its translation is CASSAGTYEQYF.

This clonotype was found a few times. The chain carries TRBV20-1 and TRBJ2-5; D call uncertain. From germline, CDR1 is DFQATT and CDR2 SNEGSKA (reference sequence). CDR3 length: 13 amino acids. V was cut by 0 bases and J by 4 bases, with 9 bases left in between. Written as DNA, the CDR3 is TGCAGTGCTAGAGATCGTGTTCCAGAGACCCAGTACTTC. It yields the protein CSARDRVPETQYF.

This clonotype was seen a handful of times. The chain employs TRBV29-1 and TRBJ1-5; 8 positions match TRBD1. V gave up 6 bases and J gave up 3 bases; unmatched junction bases: 1. The CDR3 totals 12 residues. Germline CDR1 reads SQVTM; CDR2 reads ANQGSEA. CDR3 sequence reads: CSVGQVNQPQHF. CDR3 in DNA: TGCAGCGTGGGACAGGTCAATCAGCCCCAGCATTTT.

V and J are TRBV3-1 and TRBJ2-3; 9 positions agree with TRBD1. This CDR3 spans 15 amino acids. The V gene's germline CDR1 is LGHDT and CDR2 YNNKEL (reference sequence). The V and J ends lost 11 bases and 4 bases, in that order; junction bases with no gene match: 13. CDR3 in amino acids: CASCARDRASDTQYF. In DNA, the CDR3 is TGTGCCTCCTGCGCCCGGGACAGGGCCTCAGATACGCAGTATTTT.